The T cell receptor (beta chain) described here comes from a study of blood T cell repertoires in COVID-19. Whole-study context: COVID-19 samples from acute and convalescent phases originated in the United States, Italy and Spain.

Seattle patients were enrolled during active infection and followed longitudinally. With 1 base removed from V and 6 bases from J, the gap between germline ends came to 12 bases. This CDR3 is built from 14 residues. Germline V gene lookup returns CDR1 SGHVS and CDR2 FQNEAQ. As processed by the authors: Nucleated cell number was recorded as an estimate derived from reference gene primer amplification. The data were produced by immunoSEQ multiplex PCR, yet TCRdb's version contains in-frame clones alone and is incomplete. The V and J calls and clone size are taken from that table; D and trimming were inferred from the DNA. The sample has 200,000 or so clones; 75% to 85% are singletons.

The TCR sequence derives from a woman over 75 with COVID-19, enrolled during active disease. The sequenced sample consisted of peripheral blood. V is TRBV7-8 and J is TRBJ1-2; maybe TRBD1 (5 bases). The CDR3 here is CASSLEAGLDGYTF. CDR3 coding DNA: TGTGCCAGCAGCTTAGAGGCAGGGCTTGATGGCTACACCTTC.